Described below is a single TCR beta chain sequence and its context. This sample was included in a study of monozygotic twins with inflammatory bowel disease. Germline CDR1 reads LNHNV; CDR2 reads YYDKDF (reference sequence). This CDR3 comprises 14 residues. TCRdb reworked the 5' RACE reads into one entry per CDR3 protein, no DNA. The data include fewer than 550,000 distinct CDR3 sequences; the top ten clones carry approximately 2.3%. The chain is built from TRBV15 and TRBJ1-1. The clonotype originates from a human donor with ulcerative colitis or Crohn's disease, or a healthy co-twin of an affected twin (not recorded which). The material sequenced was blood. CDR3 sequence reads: CATSYRAGNTEAFF. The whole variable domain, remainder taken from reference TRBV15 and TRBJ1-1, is DAMVIQNPRYQVTQFGKPVTLSCSQTLNHNVMYWYQQKSSQAPKLLFHYYDKDFNNEADTPDNFQSRRPNTSFCFLDIRSPGLGDTAMYLCATSYRAGNTEAFFGQGTRLTVV.